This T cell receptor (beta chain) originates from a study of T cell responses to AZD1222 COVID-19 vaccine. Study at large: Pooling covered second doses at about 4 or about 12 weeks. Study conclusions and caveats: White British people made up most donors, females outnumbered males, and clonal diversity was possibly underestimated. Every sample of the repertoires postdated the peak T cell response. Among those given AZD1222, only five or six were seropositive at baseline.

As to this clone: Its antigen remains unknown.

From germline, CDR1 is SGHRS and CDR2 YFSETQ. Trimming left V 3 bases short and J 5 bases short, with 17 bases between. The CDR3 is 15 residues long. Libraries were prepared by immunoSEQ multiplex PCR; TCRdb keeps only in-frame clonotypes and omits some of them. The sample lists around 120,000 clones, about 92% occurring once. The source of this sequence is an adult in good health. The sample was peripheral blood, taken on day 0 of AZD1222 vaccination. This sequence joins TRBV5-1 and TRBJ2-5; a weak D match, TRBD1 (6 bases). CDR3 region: CASSYLQGELETQYF. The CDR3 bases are TGCGCCAGCAGCTACCTACAGGGTGAATTGGAGACCCAGTACTTC.